A selection of T cell receptor beta chains follows, all from one sample in a study of STAT3 mutations in large granular lymphocyte leukemia. The table came from immunoSEQ multiplex PCR; TCRdb's copy has only in-frame clones and leaves some out. The repertoire holds some 17,000 clones, with roughly 81% as singletons. Sequenced: peripheral blood mononuclear cells. The source is a man between 50 and 59 years old with T-cell large granular lymphocyte leukemia. Some clones in this sample may be carry-over from other donors' samples. The CDR3 runs from the conserved cysteine through the conserved F or W. Each record gives: CDR3 length, clone size, J gene, V gene, D gene, CDR3 DNA, CDR3 protein. D genes are given only for firm matches. For some rows the clone size is stated as once, few or many, or as a class when expanded; others skip it.

>15|.|TRBJ1-2|TRBV7-2|TRBD1
TGTGCCAGCAGCTTATTACCCCATAGGGGGCATGGCTACACCTTC
CASSLLPHRGHGYTF
>11|few|TRBJ1-3|TRBV28|.
TGTGCCAGCAGTTCTGGAAACACCATATATTTT
CASSSGNTIYF
>13|.|TRBJ2-1|TRBV2|.
TGTGCCAGCAGTGACGAGGGTTACAATGAGCAGTTCTTC
CASSDEGYNEQFF
>13|.|TRBJ2-1|TRBV2|TRBD1
TGTGCCAGCAGACGGGACAGGGCGGCTGAGCAGTTCTTC
CASRRDRAAEQFF
>17|.|TRBJ1-6|TRBV7-8|.
TGTGCCAGCAGCCCCTCCAGGGGCACCCTTGCCAATTCACCCCTCCACTTT
CASSPSRGTLANSPLHF
>12|.|TRBJ1-4|TRBV5-6|.
TGTGCCAGCAGCTCGTACAGTGAAAAACTGTTTTTT
CASSSYSEKLFF
>18|.|TRBJ2-6|TRBV5-4|TRBD1
TGTGCCAGCAGCCGGGGCGGGACAGGGGGCTCTGGGGCCAACGTCCTGACTTTC
CASSRGGTGGSGANVLTF
>15|.|TRBJ2-2|TRBV2|.
TGTGCCAGCAGTGGGCCGAAGACGAACACCGGGGAGCTGTTTTTT
CASSGPKTNTGELFF
>17|.|TRBJ2-7|TRBV7-2|.
TGTGCCAGCAGCTTAGGACGTCTGAGCGGGTACTCCTACGAGCAGTACTTC
CASSLGRLSGYSYEQYF
>15|.|TRBJ1-2|TRBV27|.
TGTGCCAGCAGTCCCCGACAGATCGTGAACTATGGCTACACCTTC
CASSPRQIVNYGYTF
>14|.|TRBJ2-7|TRBV27|.
TGTGCCAGCAGTTTTCGGGACCCTCGCTACGAGCAGTACTTC
CASSFRDPRYEQYF
>14|.|TRBJ2-3|TRBV18|TRBD2
TGTGCCAGCCGAGCGGGGGCCAGCACAGATACGCAGTATTTT
CASRAGASTDTQYF
>15|.|TRBJ2-7|TRBV28|.
TGTGCCAGCACAACGTCCGGCAGACCCAGTGGCGAGCAGTACTTC
CASTTSGRPSGEQYF
>15|.|TRBJ2-7|TRBV18|TRBD2
TGTGCCAGCTCACGGGGGACTAGCTCATCCTACGAGCAGTACTTC
CASSRGTSSSYEQYF
>16|.|TRBJ2-7|TRBV6-1|TRBD1
TGTGCCAGCAGTGAATCCGCCGGGACAGGGGGCCACGAGCAGTACTTC
CASSESAGTGGHEQYF
>14|.|TRBJ2-7|TRBV5-1|.
TGCGCCAGCAGAATCCGGGACGTCTCCTACGAGCAGTACTTC
CASRIRDVSYEQYF
>14|.|TRBJ2-3|TRBV27|.
TGTGCCAGCAGTTTGAGGGTGCGGACAGATACGCAGTATTTT
CASSLRVRTDTQYF
>16|.|TRBJ1-6|TRBV5-6|.
TGTGCCAGCAGCTCAATCCTGCAGGGGACTTTGACACCCCTCCACTTT
CASSSILQGTLTPLHF
>15|.|TRBJ2-3|TRBV25-1|.
TGTGCCAGCAGGGGTAGGGGAGGTGTCACAGATACGCAGTATTTT
CASRGRGGVTDTQYF
>17|.|TRBJ1-2|TRBV4-3|TRBD1
TGCGCCAGCAGCCAAGATCTCCCCCCTGACAGGGTGCATGGCTACACCTTC
CASSQDLPPDRVHGYTF
>14|.|TRBJ2-4|TRBV5-1|TRBD1
TGCGCCAGCAGCAGCCGGGACAGGGCGGACATTCAGTACTTC
CASSSRDRADIQYF